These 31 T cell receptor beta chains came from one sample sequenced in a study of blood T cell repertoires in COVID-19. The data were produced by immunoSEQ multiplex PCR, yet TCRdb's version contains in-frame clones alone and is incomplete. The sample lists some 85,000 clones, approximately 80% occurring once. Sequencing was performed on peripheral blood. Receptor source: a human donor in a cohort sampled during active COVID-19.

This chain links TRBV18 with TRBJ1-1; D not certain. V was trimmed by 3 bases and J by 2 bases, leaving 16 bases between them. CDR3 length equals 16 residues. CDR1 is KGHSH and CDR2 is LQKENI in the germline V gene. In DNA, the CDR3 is TGTGCCAGCTCACCCGCGATACCAGGTTCTAACACTGAAGCTTTCTTT. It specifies CASSPAIPGSNTEAFF.

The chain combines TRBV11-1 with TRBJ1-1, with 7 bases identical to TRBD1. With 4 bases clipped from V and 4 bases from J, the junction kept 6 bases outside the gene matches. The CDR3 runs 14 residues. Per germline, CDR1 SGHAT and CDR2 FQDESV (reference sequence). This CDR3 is CASSYGTAGTEAFF. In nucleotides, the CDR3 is TGTGCCAGCAGCTACGGGACAGCGGGCACTGAAGCTTTCTTT.

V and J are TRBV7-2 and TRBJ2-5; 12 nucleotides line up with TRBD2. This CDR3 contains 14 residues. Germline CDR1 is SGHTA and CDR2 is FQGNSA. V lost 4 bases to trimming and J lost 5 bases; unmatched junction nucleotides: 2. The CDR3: CASSSSGRGETQYF. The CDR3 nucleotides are TGTGCCAGCAGCTCTAGCGGGAGGGGCGAGACCCAGTACTTC.

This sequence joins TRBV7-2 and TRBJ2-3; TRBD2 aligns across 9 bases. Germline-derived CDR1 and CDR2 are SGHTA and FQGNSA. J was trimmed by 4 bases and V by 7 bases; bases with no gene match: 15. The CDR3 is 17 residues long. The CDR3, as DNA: TGTGCCAGCACCCGGTGGGTGGGGACTAGCAGGTCAGATACGCAGTATTTT. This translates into CASTRWVGTSRSDTQYF.

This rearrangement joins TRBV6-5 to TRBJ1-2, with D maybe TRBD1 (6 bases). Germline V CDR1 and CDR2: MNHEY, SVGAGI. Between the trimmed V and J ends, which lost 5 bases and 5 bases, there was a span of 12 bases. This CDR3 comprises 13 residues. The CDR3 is CASSPRTDYGYTF. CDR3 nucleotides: TGTGCCAGCAGTCCGCGGACAGATTATGGCTACACCTTC.

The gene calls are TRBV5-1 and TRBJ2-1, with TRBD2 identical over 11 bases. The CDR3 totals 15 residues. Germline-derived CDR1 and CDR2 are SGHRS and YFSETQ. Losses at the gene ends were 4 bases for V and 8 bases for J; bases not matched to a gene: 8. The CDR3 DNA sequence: TGCGCCAGCAGCCTTAGCGGGAGGGCCTTCGATGAGCAGTTCTTC. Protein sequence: CASSLSGRAFDEQFF. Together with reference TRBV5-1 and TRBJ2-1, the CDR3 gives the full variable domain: KAGVTQTPRYLIKTRGQQVTLSCSPISGHRSVSWYQQTPGQGLQFLFEYFSETQRNKGNFPGRFSGRQFSNSRSEMNVSTLELGDSALYLCASSLSGRAFDEQFFGPGTRLTVL.

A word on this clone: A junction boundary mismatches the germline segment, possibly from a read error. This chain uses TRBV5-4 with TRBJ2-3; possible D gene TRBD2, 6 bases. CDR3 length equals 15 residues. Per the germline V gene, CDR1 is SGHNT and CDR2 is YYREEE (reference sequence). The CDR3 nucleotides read TGTACCAGCAGCTTCTTTAGCGGAGGGACAGATACGCAGTATTTT. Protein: CTSSFFSGGTDTQYF.

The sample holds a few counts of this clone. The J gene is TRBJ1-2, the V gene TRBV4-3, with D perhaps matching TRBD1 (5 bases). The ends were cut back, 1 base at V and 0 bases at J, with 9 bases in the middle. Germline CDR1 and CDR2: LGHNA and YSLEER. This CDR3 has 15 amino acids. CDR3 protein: CASSQVRTSNYGYTF. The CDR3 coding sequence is TGCGCCAGCAGCCAAGTCCGGACATCTAACTATGGCTACACCTTC.

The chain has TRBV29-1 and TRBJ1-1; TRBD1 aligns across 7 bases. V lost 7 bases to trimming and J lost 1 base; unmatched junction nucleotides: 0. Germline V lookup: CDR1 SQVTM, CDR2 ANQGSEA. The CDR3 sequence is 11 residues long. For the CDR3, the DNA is TGCAGCGGGGACAGGAACACTGAAGCTTTCTTT. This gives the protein CSGDRNTEAFF.

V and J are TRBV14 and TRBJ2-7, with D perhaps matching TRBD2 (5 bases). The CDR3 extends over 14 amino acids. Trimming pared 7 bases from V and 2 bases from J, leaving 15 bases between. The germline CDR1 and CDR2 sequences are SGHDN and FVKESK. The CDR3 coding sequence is TGTGCCAGCAACCATGGAGGTGTAGCCTACGAGCAGTACTTC. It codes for CASNHGGVAYEQYF.

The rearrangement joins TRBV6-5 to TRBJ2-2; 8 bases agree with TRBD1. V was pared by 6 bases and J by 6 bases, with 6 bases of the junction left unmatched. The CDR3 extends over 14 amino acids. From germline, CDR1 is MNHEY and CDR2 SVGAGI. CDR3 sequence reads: CASRRQGLAGELFF. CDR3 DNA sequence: TGTGCCAGCAGGCGACAGGGGCTTGCCGGGGAGCTGTTTTTT.

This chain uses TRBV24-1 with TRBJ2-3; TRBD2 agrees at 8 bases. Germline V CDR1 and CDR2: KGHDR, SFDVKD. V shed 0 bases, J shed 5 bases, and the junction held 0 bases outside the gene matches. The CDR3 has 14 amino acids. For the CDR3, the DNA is TGTGCCACCAGTGATTTGCGGGAGGGAGATACGCAGTATTTT. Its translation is CATSDLREGDTQYF.

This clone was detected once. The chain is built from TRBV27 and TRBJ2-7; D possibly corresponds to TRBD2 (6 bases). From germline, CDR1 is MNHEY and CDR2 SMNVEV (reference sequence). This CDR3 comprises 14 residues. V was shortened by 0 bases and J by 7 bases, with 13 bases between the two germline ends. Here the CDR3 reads CASSLSEGYWEQYF. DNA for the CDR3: TGTGCCAGCAGTTTATCGGAGGGATATTGGGAGCAGTACTTC.

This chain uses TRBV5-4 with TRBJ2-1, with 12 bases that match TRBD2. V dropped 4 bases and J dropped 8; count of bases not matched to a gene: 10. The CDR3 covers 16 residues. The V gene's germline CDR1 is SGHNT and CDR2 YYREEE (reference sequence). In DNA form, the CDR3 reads TGTGCCAGCAGCCCCCAGACTAGCGGGAGTAGTCATGAGCAGTTCTTC. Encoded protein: CASSPQTSGSSHEQFF. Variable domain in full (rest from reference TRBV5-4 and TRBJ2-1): ETGVTQSPTHLIKTRGQQVTLRCSSQSGHNTVSWYQQALGQGPQFIFQYYREEENGRGNFPPRFSGLQFPNYSSELNVNALELDDSALYLCASSPQTSGSSHEQFFGPGTRLTVL.

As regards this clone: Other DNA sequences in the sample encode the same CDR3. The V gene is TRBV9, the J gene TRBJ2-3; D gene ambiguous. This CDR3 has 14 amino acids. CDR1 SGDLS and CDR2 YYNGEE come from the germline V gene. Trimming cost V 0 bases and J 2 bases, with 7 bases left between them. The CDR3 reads CASSVGQDTDTQYF. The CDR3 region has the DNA TGTGCCAGCAGCGTAGGGCAAGACACAGATACGCAGTATTTT.

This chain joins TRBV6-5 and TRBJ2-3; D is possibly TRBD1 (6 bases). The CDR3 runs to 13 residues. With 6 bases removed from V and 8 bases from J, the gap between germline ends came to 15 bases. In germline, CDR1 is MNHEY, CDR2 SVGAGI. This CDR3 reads CASSGQLPTTQYF. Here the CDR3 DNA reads TGTGCCAGCAGCGGACAGCTCCCAACTACGCAGTATTTT.

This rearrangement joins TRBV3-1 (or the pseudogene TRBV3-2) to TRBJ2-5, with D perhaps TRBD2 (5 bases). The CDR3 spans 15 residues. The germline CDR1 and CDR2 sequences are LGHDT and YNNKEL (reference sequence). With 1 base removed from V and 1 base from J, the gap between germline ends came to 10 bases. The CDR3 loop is CASSQAVSGQETQYF. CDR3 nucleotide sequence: TGTGCCAGCAGCCAAGCCGTAAGCGGCCAAGAGACCCAGTACTTC.

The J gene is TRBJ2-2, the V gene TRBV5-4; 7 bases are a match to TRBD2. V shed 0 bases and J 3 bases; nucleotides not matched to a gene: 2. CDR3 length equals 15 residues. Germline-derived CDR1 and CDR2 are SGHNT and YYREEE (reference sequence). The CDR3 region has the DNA TGTGCCAGCAGCTTGGCGGGGAGGGACACCGGGGAGCTGTTTTTT. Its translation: CASSLAGRDTGELFF.

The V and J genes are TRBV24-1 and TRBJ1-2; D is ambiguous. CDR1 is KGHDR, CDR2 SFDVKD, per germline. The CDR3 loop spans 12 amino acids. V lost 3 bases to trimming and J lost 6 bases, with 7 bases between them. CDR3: CATSDEAHGYTF. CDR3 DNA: TGTGCCACCAGTGATGAGGCGCATGGCTACACCTTC.

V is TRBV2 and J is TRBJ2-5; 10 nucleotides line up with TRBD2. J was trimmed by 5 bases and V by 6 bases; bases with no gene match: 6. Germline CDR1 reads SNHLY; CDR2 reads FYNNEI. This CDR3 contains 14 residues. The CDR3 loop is CASRKREGPETQYF. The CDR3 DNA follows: TGTGCCAGCAGGAAGCGGGAGGGCCCCGAGACCCAGTACTTC.

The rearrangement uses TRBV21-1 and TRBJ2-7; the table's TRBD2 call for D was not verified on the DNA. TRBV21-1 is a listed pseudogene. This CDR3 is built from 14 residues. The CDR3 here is CATWEGVPVYEQYF. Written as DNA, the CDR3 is TGTGCCACCTGGGAGGGGGTTCCAGTCTACGAGCAGTACTTC.

CDR3 DNA: TGTGCCAGCAGAGATACAGGGTTCACTGAAGCTTTCTTT. It is translated as CASRDTGFTEAFF. The chain links TRBV2 to TRBJ1-1; weak D call: TRBD1 (6 bases). Germline assignment: CDR1 SNHLY and CDR2 FYNNEI. CDR3 length equals 13 residues. The V end lost 6 bases, the J end lost 4 bases, and 12 bases lay between the germline ends. The full variable domain, in which reference TRBV2 and TRBJ1-1 provide the parts outside the CDR3, is EPEVTQTPSHQVTQMGQEVILRCVPISNHLYFYWYRQILGQKVEFLVSFYNNEISEKSEIFDDQFSVERPDGSNFTLKIRSTKLEDSAMYFCASRDTGFTEAFFGQGTRLTVV.

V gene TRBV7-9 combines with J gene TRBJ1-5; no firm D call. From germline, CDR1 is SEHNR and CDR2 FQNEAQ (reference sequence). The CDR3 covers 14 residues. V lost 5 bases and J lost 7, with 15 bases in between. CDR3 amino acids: CASSRVDGGQPQHF. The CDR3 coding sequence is TGTGCCAGCAGCCGGGTCGACGGCGGACAGCCCCAGCATTTT.

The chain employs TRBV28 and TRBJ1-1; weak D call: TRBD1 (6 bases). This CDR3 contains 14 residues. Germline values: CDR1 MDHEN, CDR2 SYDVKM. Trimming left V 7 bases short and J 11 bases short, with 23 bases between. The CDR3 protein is CASTSLGGRSWAFF. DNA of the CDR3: TGTGCCAGCACCTCTCTCGGGGGGCGTTCATGGGCTTTCTTT.

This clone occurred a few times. The CDR3 bases are TGTGCCAGCAGTTCTGCAGGAAAAGGAAACACCATATATTTT. Its protein product is CASSSAGKGNTIYF. The chain recombines TRBV28 with TRBJ1-3, with D unclear. V gave up 4 bases and J gave up 4 bases, with 11 bases separating them. Germline V gene data show CDR1 as MDHEN and CDR2 as SYDVKM. The CDR3 is 14 residues long.

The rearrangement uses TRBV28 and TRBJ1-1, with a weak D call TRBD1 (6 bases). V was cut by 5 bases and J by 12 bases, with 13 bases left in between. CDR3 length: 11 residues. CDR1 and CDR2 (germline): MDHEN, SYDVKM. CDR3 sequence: CASSVGQSSFF. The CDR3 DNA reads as TGTGCCAGCAGTGTCGGACAGTCATCTTTCTTT.

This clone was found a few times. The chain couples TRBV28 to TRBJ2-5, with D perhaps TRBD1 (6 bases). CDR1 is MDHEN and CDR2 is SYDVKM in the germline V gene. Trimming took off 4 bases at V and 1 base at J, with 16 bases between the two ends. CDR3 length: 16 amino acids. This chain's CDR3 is CASSWARGRLQETQYF. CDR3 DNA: TGTGCCAGCAGTTGGGCAAGGGGGAGACTCCAAGAGACCCAGTACTTC. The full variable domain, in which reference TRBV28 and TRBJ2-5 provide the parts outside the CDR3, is DVKVTQSSRYLVKRTGEKVFLECVQDMDHENMFWYRQDPGLGLRLIYFSYDVKMKEKGDIPEGYSVSREKKERFSLILESASTNQTSMYLCASSWARGRLQETQYFGPGTRLLVL.

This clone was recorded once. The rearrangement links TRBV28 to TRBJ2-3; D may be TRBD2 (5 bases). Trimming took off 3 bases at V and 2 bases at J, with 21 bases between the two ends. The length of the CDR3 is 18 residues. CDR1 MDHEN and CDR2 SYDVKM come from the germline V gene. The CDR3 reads CASSFRPVISGFTDTQYF. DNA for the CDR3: TGTGCCAGCAGTTTTCGACCGGTGATAAGCGGATTCACAGATACGCAGTATTTT.

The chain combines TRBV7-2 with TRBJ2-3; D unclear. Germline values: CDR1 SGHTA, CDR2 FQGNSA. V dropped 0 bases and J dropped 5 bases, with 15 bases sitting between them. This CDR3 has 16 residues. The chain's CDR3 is CASSLASRLQRDTQYF. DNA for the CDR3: TGTGCCAGCAGCTTAGCCAGTAGACTCCAGCGAGATACGCAGTATTTT.

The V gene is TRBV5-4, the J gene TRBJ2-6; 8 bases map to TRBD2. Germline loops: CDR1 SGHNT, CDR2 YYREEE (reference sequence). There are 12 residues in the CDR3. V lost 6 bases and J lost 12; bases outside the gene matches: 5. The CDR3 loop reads CASTPGGTVLTF. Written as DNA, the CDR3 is TGTGCCAGCACACCGGGGGGGACCGTCCTGACTTTC.

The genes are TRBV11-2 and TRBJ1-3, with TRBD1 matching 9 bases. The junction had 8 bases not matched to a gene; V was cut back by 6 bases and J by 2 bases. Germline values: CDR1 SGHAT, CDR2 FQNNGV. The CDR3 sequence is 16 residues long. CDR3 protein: CASSHSGDRAGNTIYF. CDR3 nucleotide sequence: TGTGCCAGCAGTCATTCGGGGGACAGGGCTGGAAACACCATATATTTT.